This is a list of T cell receptor beta chains from one sample in a study of cytomegalovirus exposure and HLA in healthy donors. TCRdb keeps only in-frame clones here, not all; method: immunoSEQ multiplex PCR. Of some 170,000 clones in the sample, about 75% were seen once. Sample: PBMCs. Receptors originate from a middle-aged man in good health and CMV-seropositive. CDR3s include the opening cysteine and the closing phenylalanine or tryptophan. Each record gives: J gene, V gene, clone size, D gene, CDR3 protein, CDR3 DNA. A D gene is named only where the DNA matches it firmly. Not every row has a clone size; where given, it reads once, few, many or a size class.

TRBJ2-2 | TRBV28 | . | TRBD2 | CASSLSGSLTGELFF | TGTGCCAGCAGTCTTAGCGGGAGCCTCACCGGGGAGCTGTTTTTT
TRBJ1-5 | TRBV25-1 | few | TRBD1 | CASSPAGQGRQPQHF | TGTGCCAGCAGTCCGGCGGGACAGGGTCGTCAGCCCCAGCATTTT
TRBJ2-7 | TRBV4-1 | once | . | CASSVGEVYEQYF | TGCGCCAGCAGCGTGGGGGAGGTCTACGAGCAGTACTTC
TRBJ2-2 | TRBV9 | . | TRBD2 | CASSNIAGGGELFF | TGTGCCAGCAGCAACATAGCGGGAGGCGGGGAGCTGTTTTTT
TRBJ2-7 | TRBV7-9 | . | . | CASSLSAGDGEQYF | TGTGCCAGCAGCTTATCGGCAGGGGACGGCGAGCAGTACTTC
TRBJ2-5 | TRBV4-1 | . | TRBD2 | CASSQLGGGRETQYF | TGCGCCAGCAGCCAACTCGGGGGAGGGCGGGAGACCCAGTACTTC
TRBJ2-7 | TRBV10-2 | . | TRBD1 | CAIRQGMEDEQYF | TGCGCCATCAGACAGGGTATGGAGGACGAGCAGTACTTC
TRBJ2-1 | TRBV7-9 | . | TRBD2 | CASSLAGGRNNEQFF | TGTGCCAGCAGCTTAGCGGGAGGGCGGAACAATGAGCAGTTCTTC
TRBJ2-1 | TRBV18 | . | . | CASSPPGLSGEQFF | TGTGCCAGCTCACCCCCCGGTCTCAGCGGTGAGCAGTTCTTC
TRBJ2-2 | TRBV30 | . | . | CAWMAANTGELFF | TGTGCCTGGATGGCAGCGAACACCGGGGAGCTGTTTTTT
TRBJ2-3 | TRBV5-5 | . | . | CASSLVGGSTDTQYF | TGTGCCAGCAGCTTGGTAGGCGGGTCGACAGATACGCAGTATTTT
TRBJ2-5 | TRBV11-2 | few | . | CASSLGDTRETQYF | TGTGCCAGCAGCTTAGGGGACACGAGGGAGACCCAGTACTTC
TRBJ2-1 | TRBV9 | . | . | CASMGGRGDNEQFF | TGTGCCAGCATGGGGGGGCGGGGAGACAATGAGCAGTTCTTC
TRBJ2-7 | TRBV19 | . | TRBD1 | CASNPGTGVEQYF | TGTGCCAGTAACCCCGGGACAGGGGTCGAGCAGTACTTC
TRBJ1-5 | TRBV4-2 | . | . | CASSLGGTLAQPQHF | TGTGCCAGCAGCTTGGGCGGGACCTTGGCCCAGCCCCAGCATTTT
TRBJ2-5 | TRBV7-2 | . | TRBD1 | CASSLSGGQGTQYF | TGTGCCAGCAGCTTAAGTGGCGGACAGGGGACCCAGTACTTC
TRBJ1-3 | TRBV10-1 | . | . | CASSEPNYPPGLFSGNTIYF | TGCGCCAGCAGTGAGCCGAATTACCCCCCGGGACTGTTCTCTGGAAACACCATATATTTT
TRBJ2-3 | TRBV30 | . | TRBD2 | CAWSRGSGTDTQYF | TGTGCCTGGAGTCGCGGGAGTGGCACAGATACGCAGTATTTT
TRBJ2-2 | TRBV5-1 | . | . | CASSLGGSAQNTGELFF | TGCGCCAGCAGCTTGGGAGGCAGCGCACAGAACACCGGGGAGCTGTTTTTT
TRBJ2-7 | TRBV10-3 | . | . | CAIAQGMQNYEQYF | TGTGCCATCGCCCAGGGCATGCAAAACTACGAGCAGTACTTC
TRBJ1-6 | TRBV7-2 | . | TRBD1 | CASSAPGTAYNSPLHF | TGTGCCAGCAGCGCCCCCGGGACAGCATATAATTCACCCCTCCACTTT
TRBJ1-2 | TRBV29-1 | . | TRBD1 | CSVYEDRDGYTF | TGCAGCGTTTACGAAGACAGGGATGGCTACACCTTC
TRBJ2-7 | TRBV19 | once | . | CASSGDTYYEQYF | TGTGCCAGTAGTGGCGACACGTACTACGAGCAGTACTTC